This TCR beta chain was found in a study of blood T cell repertoires in COVID-19. Study in general: Material from acute and convalescent COVID-19 was sourced from the United States, Italy and Spain. The cDNA or gDNA used as material had been derived from T cells, B-cell-depleted T cells, or PBMCs.

Original processing methods: Scientists estimated how many nucleated cells there were by amplifying reference gene primers. Method: immunoSEQ multiplex PCR; TCRdb's copy keeps in-frame clones and lacks some. V and J calls and clone size are given by that table; D and trimming were obtained from the DNA. The sample holds about 67,000 clones, roughly 85% seen once. The germline V gene encodes CDR1 SGHTA and CDR2 FQGNSA. The CDR3 is made up of 15 amino acids. The ends were cut back, 5 bases at V and 4 bases at J, with 17 bases in the middle. Source material: peripheral blood. This clonotype was obtained from a human donor in a cohort sampled during active COVID-19. The chain employs TRBV7-2 and TRBJ1-2; TRBD1 is a possible D gene (6 bases). The CDR3 coding sequence is TGTGCCAGCAGCCACCCTGGCAGGGGCATCTATGGCTACACCTTC. As protein: CASSHPGRGIYGYTF.